Reported below is one T cell receptor (beta chain). Trimming removed 3 bases from V and 6 bases from J, with 15 bases in between. This CDR3 spans 14 amino acids. Per the germline V gene, CDR1 is SGHDT and CDR2 is YYEEEE. The data were obtained in a study of blood T cell repertoires in COVID-19. The wider study: Acute and convalescent COVID-19 samples came from the United States, Italy and Spain.

Some clones are missing from TCRdb's copy, which holds only in-frame ones; the method was immunoSEQ multiplex PCR. The profile shows 150,000 to 200,000 clones, roughly three quarters of them singletons. The gene calls are TRBV5-6 and TRBJ1-2; D is unclear. Sample: PBMCs or T cells enriched from blood (not recorded which). This TCR derives from a woman aged 45-60 years with acute COVID-19. CDR3: CASSSTFLPHGYTF. CDR3 sequence (DNA): TGTGCCAGCAGCTCCACCTTTCTACCTCATGGCTACACCTTC.